Below, 11 T cell receptor beta chains from the same sample are listed, as sequenced in a study of shared clonotypes between healthy human individuals (TCRdb year 2020). The library was produced with the immunoSEQ multiplex PCR assay. The table comes from immuneACCESS by way of TCRdb, which keeps in-frame sequences with V and J called. Part of the clones is missing from these tables; in studies checked, under half for an unresolved V gene and the rest for unknown reasons. The sample includes approximately 500,000 clones, with about four fifths observed a single time. The ten top clones hold 10% to 15% of the sample. Sequencing was performed on PBMCs. The receptor source for this set is a woman in her thirties or forties in good health. Some clones in this sample may be carry-over from other donors' samples.

The chain has TRBV6-5 and TRBJ1-2, with 8 bases identical to TRBD1. V lost 7 bases to trimming and J lost 4 bases; unmatched junction nucleotides: 11. Germline V gene data show CDR1 as MNHEY and CDR2 as SVGAGI. The CDR3 extends over 15 amino acids. This CDR3 is CASTLQGGGGYGYTF. CDR3 sequence (DNA): TGTGCCAGCACCCTACAGGGGGGCGGCGGCTATGGCTACACCTTC.

This rearrangement joins TRBV4-3 to TRBJ2-5; 10 positions match TRBD2. The V and J ends lost 0 bases and 5 bases, in that order; junction bases with no gene match: 6. The CDR3 length is 16 residues. CDR1 and CDR2 from the germline V gene are LGHNA and YSLEER. The CDR3 coding sequence is TGCGCCAGCAGCCAAGATCTAGCGGGAGAGGGGGAGACCCAGTACTTC. It yields the protein CASSQDLAGEGETQYF.

The rearrangement uses TRBV11-2 and TRBJ2-1; 8 bases align to TRBD2. Germline CDR1 is SGHAT and CDR2 is FQNNGV. This CDR3 comprises 14 residues. The V gene end was trimmed by 6 bases and the J gene end by 8 bases; junction bases not matched to a gene: 9. CDR3 DNA sequence: TGTGCCAGCAGTCGAAATAGCGGGAATGATGAGCAGTTCTTC. Amino acids: CASSRNSGNDEQFF.

This chain uses TRBV10-3 with TRBJ2-2; TRBD1 might be the D (5 bases). Germline V CDR1 and CDR2: ENHRY, SYGVKD. The CDR3 is 14 amino acids. Trimming left V 2 bases short and J 2 bases short, with 6 bases between. Here the CDR3 reads CAISEDSNTGELFF. The DNA for the CDR3 is TGTGCCATCAGTGAGGACAGCAACACCGGGGAGCTGTTTTTT.

In the case of this clone: Other DNA sequences from this sample encode an identical CDR3 as well. This chain joins TRBV7-2 and TRBJ2-1, with a possible D match to TRBD1 (6 bases). The CDR3 has 15 residues. Germline-derived CDR1 and CDR2 are SGHTA and FQGNSA. Trimming shortened V by 2 bases and J by 1 base, and 9 bases separated the two germline ends. Written as DNA, the CDR3 is TGTGCCAGCAGCTTAAGGACAGCTTCCTACAATGAGCAGTTCTTC. Protein product: CASSLRTASYNEQFF.

J is TRBJ2-5 and V is TRBV7-8; 7 nucleotides align to TRBD2. The junction had 10 bases not matched to a gene; V was cut back by 2 bases and J by 4 bases. The CDR3 is 16 residues long. Germline values: CDR1 SGHVS, CDR2 FQNEAQ. This CDR3 is CASSLPLSGGVETQYF. The CDR3 DNA follows: TGTGCCAGCAGCTTACCCCTTTCTGGGGGGGTAGAGACCCAGTACTTC.

The V and J genes are TRBV15 and TRBJ2-5; perhaps D is TRBD1 or TRBD2 (5 bases each). CDR1 is LNHNV and CDR2 is YYDKDF in the germline V gene (reference sequence). V lost 6 bases and J lost 1, with 18 bases in between. The CDR3 runs to 16 residues. CDR3 coding DNA: TGTGCCACCAGTACCACCGGGACGGGCGCCCAAGAGACCCAGTACTTC. It encodes CATSTTGTGAQETQYF.

This clone was seen a handful of times. The chain links TRBV29-1 to TRBJ2-1; 13 bases agree with TRBD2. Germline-derived CDR1 and CDR2 are SQVTM and ANQGSEA. This CDR3 has 17 residues. The V segment lost 4 bases and the J segment 3 bases; nucleotides outside the gene matches: 9. Here the CDR3 reads CSVAGTSGAELYNEQFF. Written as DNA, the CDR3 is TGCAGCGTTGCAGGGACTAGCGGGGCCGAGCTCTACAATGAGCAGTTCTTC.

This sequence joins TRBV6-4 and TRBJ2-2; maybe TRBD2 (6 bases). V was cut by 3 bases and J by 7 bases, with 9 bases left in between. Germline V gene lookup returns CDR1 MRHNA and CDR2 SNTAGT. This CDR3 region has 13 residues. CDR3 in DNA: TGTGCCAGCAGTGAACGGGAGAGCGGGGAGCTGTTTTTT. It translates to CASSERESGELFF.

V usage is TRBV10-2 and J usage is TRBJ1-1; D gene ambiguous. Per the germline V gene, CDR1 is WSHSY and CDR2 is SAAADI. V was pared by 3 bases and J by 2 bases, with 7 bases between. The length of the CDR3 is 13 residues. CDR3 nucleotides: TGCGCCAGCAGTGATAACCTCAACACTGAAGCTTTCTTT. Translated: CASSDNLNTEAFF.

The chain recombines TRBV7-2 with TRBJ2-1; tentatively, D is TRBD2 (5 bases). The CDR3 contains 13 residues. From germline, CDR1 is SGHTA and CDR2 FQGNSA. Between the trimmed V and J ends, which lost 6 bases and 6 bases, there was a span of 12 bases. CDR3 DNA: TGTGCCAGCAGTCCTCGGGGTCCCAATGAGCAGTTCTTC. This encodes CASSPRGPNEQFF.